Detailed here is one T cell receptor (beta chain). The data were taken from a study of technical replicates of blood from a handful of donors. Germline V gene lookup returns CDR1 SQVTM and CDR2 ANQGSEA. The V and J ends lost 4 bases and 4 bases, in that order; junction bases with no gene match: 7. The CDR3 length is 14 residues. TCRdb's copy holds only in-frame clones and misses some; the assay was immunoSEQ multiplex PCR. This sample has tens of thousands of clones; about 92% occur once, and the top ten carry approximately 0.4%. What was sequenced was T cells isolated from PBMCs. This clonotype was sampled from a human donor in good health. The chain has TRBV29-1 and TRBJ1-3; 7 bases map to TRBD1. In DNA, the CDR3 is TGCAGCGTTGTGAGTAGGGACAGCGGAAACACCATATATTTT. Its protein is CSVVSRDSGNTIYF.